The present entry profiles one TCR beta chain with its context. V lost 5 bases and J lost 9; bases outside the gene matches: 9. The CDR3 loop spans 15 amino acids. Per germline, CDR1 SGHRS and CDR2 YFSETQ. The record originates from a study of siplizumab effects on memory and regulatory T cells. The assay was immunoSEQ multiplex PCR, and TCRdb's table has in-frame clones only and misses some. The table shows more than 95,000 clones, with about 93% occurring only once. The receptor comes from a human donor in good health. The specimen was CD4+ T cells sorted from blood. This rearrangement joins TRBV5-1 to TRBJ2-1, with 12 bases aligning to TRBD2. The CDR3 DNA follows: TGCGCCAGCAGTTCTCGGACTAGCGGGGTCACTGAGCAGTTCTTC. It translates to CASSSRTSGVTEQFF.